These 2 T cell receptor beta chains share one sample of origin, sequenced in a study of blood T cells in healthy people across ages. The second PCR ran about 6 to 12 cycles with a sample-barcoded 5' primer and J-beta primers. TCRdb used MiXCR to reprocess the 5' RACE reads, holding one entry per CDR3 protein. Of approximately 1,000,000 distinct CDR3 sequences in the sample, under 40% were seen once. Sequences were obtained from blood. The receptors here all came from a man younger than 30 in good health.

Details on this clonotype: A junction boundary mismatches the germline segment, possibly from a read error. This chain uses TRBV15 with TRBJ1-1; D possibly corresponds to TRBD1 (6 bases). This CDR3 has 15 amino acids. Germline V gene lookup returns CDR1 LNHNV and CDR2 YYDKDF (reference sequence). CDR3 region: CVTSRDRGANTEAFF. CDR3 coding DNA: TGTGTCACCAGCAGAGATAGGGGGGCTAACACTGAAGCTTTCTTT. Combining the CDR3 with reference TRBV15 and TRBJ1-1 gives the whole variable domain DAMVIQNPRYQVTQFGKPVTLSCSQTLNHNVMYWYQQKSSQAPKLLFHYYDKDFNNEADTPDNFQSRRPNTSFCFLDIRSPGLGDTAMYLCVTSRDRGANTEAFFGQGTRLTVV.

The V gene is TRBV12-3 or TRBV12-4, the J gene TRBJ2-3, with D possibly TRBD2 on 7 matching bases. This CDR3 spans 15 amino acids. V was cut by 6 bases and J by 4 bases, with 17 bases left in between. CDR3 coding DNA: TGTGCCAGCAGCCCCCTCGGGGGGCGAGCAGATACGCAGTATTTT. Translating it yields CASSPLGGRADTQYF.